This T cell receptor (beta chain) was sequenced for a study of T cell changes during pregnancy in multiple sclerosis. TCRdb's copy holds only in-frame clones and misses some; the assay was immunoSEQ multiplex PCR. This sample has approximately 40,000 clones, with around 90% found just once. The CDR3 has 15 amino acids. Per germline, CDR1 MNHEY and CDR2 SVGAGI. Losses at the gene ends were 2 bases for V and 1 base for J; bases not matched to a gene: 0. The material was CD8+ T cells from peripheral blood mononuclear cells, obtained after pregnancy. The chain recombines TRBV6-5 with TRBJ2-3; 10 bases are shared with TRBD2. This sequence was found in a female donor with multiple sclerosis, enrolled in a pregnancy study. Here the CDR3 reads CASSYLAGGTDTQYF. CDR3 sequence (DNA): TGTGCCAGCAGTTACCTAGCGGGGGGCACAGATACGCAGTATTTT.